This T cell receptor (beta chain) was identified during a study of CD8+CD57+ T cells in acquired aplastic anemia. TCR beta VDJ and CDR3 profiles were obtained from a genomic DNA template. TCRdb used MiXCR to reprocess the reads, holding one entry per CDR3 protein. The sample contains about 200,000 distinct CDR3 sequences, 65% of which appear only once. An expansion of CD8+CD57+ cells by flow cytometry had been shown in patients chosen for sequencing. Germline lookup yields CDR1 KGHDR and CDR2 SFDVKD. The CDR3 is made up of 13 amino acids. The V gene lost 5 bases and the J gene lost 5 bases, with 12 bases spanning the gap.

This clonotype originated in a human donor with aplastic anemia. The material sequenced was sorted CD4+, CD8+, or CD8+CD57+ T cells (not recorded which) from PBMCs. The chain combines TRBV24-1 with TRBJ2-7; D uncertain. The CDR3 loop is CATSASGVHEQYF. In DNA, the CDR3 is TGTGCCACCAGTGCCTCAGGAGTCCACGAGCAGTACTTC.